The TCR beta chain under discussion was sequenced for a study of blood T cell repertoires in COVID-19. Germline CDR1 and CDR2: SQVTM and ANQGSEA. This CDR3 spans 12 amino acids. Trimming took off 6 bases at V and 0 bases at J, with 9 bases between the two ends. This clone is a singleton in its sample. All enrollees were about 18 to 100 years old and from fewer than 30 US areas. Using immunoSEQ multiplex PCR, the repertoire was profiled, and TCRdb retains in-frame clones only, with some absent. The sample gives 200,000 to 250,000 clones, 82% of which show up once; roughly 15% is in the top ten. The TCR comes from a man between 35 and 55 years old who had recovered from COVID-19. Input material: PBMCs or T cells enriched from blood (not recorded which). The V gene is TRBV29-1, the J gene TRBJ2-7, with D possibly TRBD2 on 6 matching bases. CDR3 DNA: TGCAGCGTGGGGACTCGCTCCTACGAGCAGTACTTC. This codes for CSVGTRSYEQYF.